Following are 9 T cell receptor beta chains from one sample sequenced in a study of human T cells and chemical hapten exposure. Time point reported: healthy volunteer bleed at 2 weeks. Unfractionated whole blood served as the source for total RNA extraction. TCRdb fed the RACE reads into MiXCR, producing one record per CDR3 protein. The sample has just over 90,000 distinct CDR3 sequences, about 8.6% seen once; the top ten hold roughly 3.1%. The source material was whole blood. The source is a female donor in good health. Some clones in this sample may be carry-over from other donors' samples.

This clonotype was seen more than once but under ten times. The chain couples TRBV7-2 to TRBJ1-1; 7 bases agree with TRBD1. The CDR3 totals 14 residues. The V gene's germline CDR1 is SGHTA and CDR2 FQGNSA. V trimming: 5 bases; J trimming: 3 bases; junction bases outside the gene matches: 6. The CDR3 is CASSPGGSYTEAFF. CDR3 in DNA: TGTGCCAGCAGCCCAGGGGGTTCATACACTGAAGCTTTCTTT.

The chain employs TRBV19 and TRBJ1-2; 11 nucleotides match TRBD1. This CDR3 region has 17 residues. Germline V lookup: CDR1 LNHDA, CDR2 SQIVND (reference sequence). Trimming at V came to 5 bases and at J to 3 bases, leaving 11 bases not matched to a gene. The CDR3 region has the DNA TGTGCCAGTAGTCCCACCTCCGGGACAGGGGGTGACTATGGCTACACCTTC. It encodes CASSPTSGTGGDYGYTF.

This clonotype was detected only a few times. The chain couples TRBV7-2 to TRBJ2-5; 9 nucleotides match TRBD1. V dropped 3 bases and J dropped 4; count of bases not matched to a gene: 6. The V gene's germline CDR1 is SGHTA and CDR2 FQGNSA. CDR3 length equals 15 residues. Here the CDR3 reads CASSFGDRVAETQYF. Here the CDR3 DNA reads TGTGCCAGCAGCTTTGGGGACAGGGTCGCAGAGACCCAGTACTTC. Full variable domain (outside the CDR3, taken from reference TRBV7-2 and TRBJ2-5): GAGVSQSPSNKVTEKGKDVELRCDPISGHTALYWYRQSLGQGLEFLIYFQGNSAPDKSGLPSDRFSAERTGGSVSTLTIQRTQQEDSAVYLCASSFGDRVAETQYFGPGTRLLVL.

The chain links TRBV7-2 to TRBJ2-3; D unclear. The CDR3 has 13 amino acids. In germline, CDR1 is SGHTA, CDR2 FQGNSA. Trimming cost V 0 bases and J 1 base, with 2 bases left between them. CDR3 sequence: CASSLARTDTQYF. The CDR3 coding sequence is TGTGCCAGCAGCTTAGCCCGCACAGATACGCAGTATTTT.

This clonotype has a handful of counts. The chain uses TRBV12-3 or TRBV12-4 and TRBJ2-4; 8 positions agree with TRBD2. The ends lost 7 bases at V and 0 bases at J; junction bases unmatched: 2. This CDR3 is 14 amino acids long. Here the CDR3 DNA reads TGTGCCAGCAATCTAGCGGGAGCCAAAAACATTCAGTACTTC. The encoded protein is CASNLAGAKNIQYF.

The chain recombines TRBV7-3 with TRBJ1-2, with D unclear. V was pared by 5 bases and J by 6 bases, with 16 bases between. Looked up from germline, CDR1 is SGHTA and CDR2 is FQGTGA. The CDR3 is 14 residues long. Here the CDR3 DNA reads TGTGCCAGCAGCCCCGGAGGAGGGTTGGATGGCTACACCTTC. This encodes CASSPGGGLDGYTF.

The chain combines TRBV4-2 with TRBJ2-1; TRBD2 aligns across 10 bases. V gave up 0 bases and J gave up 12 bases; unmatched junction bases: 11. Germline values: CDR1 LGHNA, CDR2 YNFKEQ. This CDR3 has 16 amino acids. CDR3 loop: CASSQDIIAGGSAQFF. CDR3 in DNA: TGTGCCAGCAGCCAAGATATTATAGCGGGAGGCAGTGCGCAGTTCTTC.

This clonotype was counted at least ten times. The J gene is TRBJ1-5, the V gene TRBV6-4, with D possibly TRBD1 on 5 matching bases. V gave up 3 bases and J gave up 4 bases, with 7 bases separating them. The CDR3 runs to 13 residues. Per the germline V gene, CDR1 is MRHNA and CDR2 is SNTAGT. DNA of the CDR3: TGTGCCAGCAGTGAAGGGGATAATCAGCCCCAGCATTTT. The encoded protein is CASSEGDNQPQHF.

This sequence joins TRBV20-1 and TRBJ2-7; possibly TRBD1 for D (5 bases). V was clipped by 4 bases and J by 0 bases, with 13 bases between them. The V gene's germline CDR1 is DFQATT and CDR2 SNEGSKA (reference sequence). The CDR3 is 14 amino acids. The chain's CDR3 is CSAKSDSFSYEQYF. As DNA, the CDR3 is TGCAGTGCTAAGAGCGACAGCTTCTCCTACGAGCAGTACTTC.